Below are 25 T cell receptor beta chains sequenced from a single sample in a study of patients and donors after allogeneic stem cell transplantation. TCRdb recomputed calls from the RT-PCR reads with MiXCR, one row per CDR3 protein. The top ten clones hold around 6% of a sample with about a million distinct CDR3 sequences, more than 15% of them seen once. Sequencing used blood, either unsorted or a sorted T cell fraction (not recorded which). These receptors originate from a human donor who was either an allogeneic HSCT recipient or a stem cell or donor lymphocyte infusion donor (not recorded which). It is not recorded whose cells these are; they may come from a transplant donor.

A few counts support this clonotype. Written as DNA, the CDR3 is TGCAGTGCTAGGGAGTTTAGCGGAGACCCAATATCCCAAGAGACCCAGTACTTC. Protein product: CSAREFSGDPISQETQYF. The chain carries TRBV20-1 and TRBJ2-5, with a possible D match to TRBD2 (6 bases). CDR3 length: 18 amino acids. Trimming shortened V by 3 bases and J by 1 base, and 24 bases separated the two germline ends. Germline CDR1 DFQATT, CDR2 SNEGSKA (reference sequence).

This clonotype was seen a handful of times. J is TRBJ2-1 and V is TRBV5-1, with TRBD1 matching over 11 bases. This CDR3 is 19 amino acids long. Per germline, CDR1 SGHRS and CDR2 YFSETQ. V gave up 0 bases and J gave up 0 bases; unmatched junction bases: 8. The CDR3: CASSLEGQGGSSSYNEQFF. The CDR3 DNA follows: TGCGCCAGCAGCTTGGAGGGACAGGGGGGCTCTAGCTCCTACAATGAGCAGTTCTTC. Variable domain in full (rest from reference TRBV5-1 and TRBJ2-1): KAGVTQTPRYLIKTRGQQVTLSCSPISGHRSVSWYQQTPGQGLQFLFEYFSETQRNKGNFPGRFSGRQFSNSRSEMNVSTLELGDSALYLCASSLEGQGGSSSYNEQFFGPGTRLTVL.

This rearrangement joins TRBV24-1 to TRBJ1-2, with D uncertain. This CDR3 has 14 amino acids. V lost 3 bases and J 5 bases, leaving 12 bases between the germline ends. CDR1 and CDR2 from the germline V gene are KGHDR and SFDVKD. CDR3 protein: CATSDPRKGYGYTF. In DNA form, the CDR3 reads TGTGCCACCAGTGATCCGAGAAAGGGTTATGGCTACACCTTC.

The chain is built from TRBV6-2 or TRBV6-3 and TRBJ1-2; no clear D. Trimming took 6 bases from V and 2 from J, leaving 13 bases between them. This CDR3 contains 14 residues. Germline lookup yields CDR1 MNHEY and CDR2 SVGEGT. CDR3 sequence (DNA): TGTGCCAGCAGACACGGACGGAACAACTATGGCTACACCTTC. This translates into CASRHGRNNYGYTF.

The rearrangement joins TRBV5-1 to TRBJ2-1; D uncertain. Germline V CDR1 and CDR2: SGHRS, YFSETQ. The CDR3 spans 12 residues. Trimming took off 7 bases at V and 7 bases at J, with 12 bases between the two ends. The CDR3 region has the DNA TGCGCCAGCGGTACGACAAGGAATGAGCAGTTCTTC. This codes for CASGTTRNEQFF. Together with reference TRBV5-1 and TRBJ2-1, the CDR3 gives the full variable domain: KAGVTQTPRYLIKTRGQQVTLSCSPISGHRSVSWYQQTPGQGLQFLFEYFSETQRNKGNFPGRFSGRQFSNSRSEMNVSTLELGDSALYLCASGTTRNEQFFGPGTRLTVL.

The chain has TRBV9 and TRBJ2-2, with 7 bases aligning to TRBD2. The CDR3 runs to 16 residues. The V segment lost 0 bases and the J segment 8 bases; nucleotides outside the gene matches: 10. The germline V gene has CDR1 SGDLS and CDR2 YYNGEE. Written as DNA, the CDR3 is TGTGCCAGCAGCGTAGGAGCAGGGACTATCGAAGGGGAGCTGTTTTTT. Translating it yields CASSVGAGTIEGELFF.

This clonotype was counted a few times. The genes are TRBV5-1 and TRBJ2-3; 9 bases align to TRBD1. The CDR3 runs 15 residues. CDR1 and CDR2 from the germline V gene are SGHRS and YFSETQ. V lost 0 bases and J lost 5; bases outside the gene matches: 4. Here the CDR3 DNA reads TGCGCCAGCAGCTTGGAGGACAGGGGAATAGATACGCAGTATTTT. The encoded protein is CASSLEDRGIDTQYF. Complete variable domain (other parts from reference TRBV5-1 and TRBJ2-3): KAGVTQTPRYLIKTRGQQVTLSCSPISGHRSVSWYQQTPGQGLQFLFEYFSETQRNKGNFPGRFSGRQFSNSRSEMNVSTLELGDSALYLCASSLEDRGIDTQYFGPGTRLTVL.

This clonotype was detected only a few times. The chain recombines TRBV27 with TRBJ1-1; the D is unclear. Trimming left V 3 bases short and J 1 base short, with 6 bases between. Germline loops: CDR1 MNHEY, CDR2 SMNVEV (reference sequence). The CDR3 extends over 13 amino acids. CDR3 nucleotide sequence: TGTGCCAGCAGTTTTTACAGGAACACTGAAGCTTTCTTT. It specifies CASSFYRNTEAFF.

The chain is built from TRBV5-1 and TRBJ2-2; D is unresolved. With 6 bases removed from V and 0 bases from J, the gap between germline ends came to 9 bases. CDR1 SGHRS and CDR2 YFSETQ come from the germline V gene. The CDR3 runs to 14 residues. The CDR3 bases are TGCGCCAGCATTCCGGTACCGAACACCGGGGAGCTGTTTTTT. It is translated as CASIPVPNTGELFF.

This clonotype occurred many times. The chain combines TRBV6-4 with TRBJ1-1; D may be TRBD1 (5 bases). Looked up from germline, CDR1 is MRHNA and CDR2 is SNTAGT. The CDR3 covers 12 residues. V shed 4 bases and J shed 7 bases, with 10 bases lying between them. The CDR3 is CASSGMGGEAFF. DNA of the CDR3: TGTGCCAGCAGTGGAATGGGGGGTGAAGCTTTCTTT.

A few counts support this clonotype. CDR3 nucleotide sequence: TGCGCCAGCAGCCAAGTATCACAGGGTAATTCACCCCTCCACTTT. Its protein is CASSQVSQGNSPLHF. V gene TRBV4-3 combines with J gene TRBJ1-6, with D maybe TRBD1 (6 bases). Per the germline V gene, CDR1 is LGHNA and CDR2 is YSLEER. The CDR3 has 15 amino acids. Trimming removed 1 base at V and 6 bases at J, with 10 bases between.

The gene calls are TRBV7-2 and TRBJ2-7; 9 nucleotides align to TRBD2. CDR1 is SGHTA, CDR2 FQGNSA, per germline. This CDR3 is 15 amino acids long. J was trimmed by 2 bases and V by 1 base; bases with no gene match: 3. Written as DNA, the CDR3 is TGTGCCAGCAGCTTAGACCTAGCGGGGACCTACGAGCAGTACTTC. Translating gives CASSLDLAGTYEQYF.

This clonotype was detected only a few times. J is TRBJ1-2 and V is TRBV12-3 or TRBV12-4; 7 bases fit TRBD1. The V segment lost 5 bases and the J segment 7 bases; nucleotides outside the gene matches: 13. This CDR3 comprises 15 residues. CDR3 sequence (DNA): TGTGCCAGCAGTCCTACAGGGGATATCTACCGTGGCTACACCTTC. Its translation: CASSPTGDIYRGYTF.

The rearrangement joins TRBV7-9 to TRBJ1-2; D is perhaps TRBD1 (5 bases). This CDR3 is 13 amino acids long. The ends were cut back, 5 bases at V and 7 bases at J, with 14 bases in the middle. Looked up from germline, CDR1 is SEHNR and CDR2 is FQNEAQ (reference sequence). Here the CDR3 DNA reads TGTGCCAGCAGCCACACCGGGACGCCTGGCTACACCTTC. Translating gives CASSHTGTPGYTF.

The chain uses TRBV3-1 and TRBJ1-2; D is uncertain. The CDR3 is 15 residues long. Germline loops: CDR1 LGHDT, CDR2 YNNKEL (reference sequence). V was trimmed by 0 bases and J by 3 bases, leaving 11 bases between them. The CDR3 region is CASSQDYGSDYGYTF. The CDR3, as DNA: TGTGCCAGCAGCCAAGACTATGGGTCGGACTATGGCTACACCTTC. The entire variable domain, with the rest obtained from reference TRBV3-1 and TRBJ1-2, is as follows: DTAVSQTPKYLVTQMGNDKSIKCEQNLGHDTMYWYKQDSKKFLKIMFSYNNKELIINETVPNRFSPKSPDKAHLNLHINSLELGDSAVYFCASSQDYGSDYGYTFGSGTRLTVV.

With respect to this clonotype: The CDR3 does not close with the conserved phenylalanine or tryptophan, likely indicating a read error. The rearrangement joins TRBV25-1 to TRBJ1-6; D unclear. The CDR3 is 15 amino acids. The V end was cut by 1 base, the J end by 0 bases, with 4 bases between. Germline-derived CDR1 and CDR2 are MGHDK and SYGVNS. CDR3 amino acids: CASSEWGSYNSPLHY. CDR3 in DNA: TGTGCCAGCAGTGAATGGGGCTCCTATAATTCACCCCTCCACTAT.

The CDR3 loop is CASRSRNQETQYF. CDR3 bases: TGTGCCAGCAGATCGCGAAACCAAGAGACCCAGTACTTC. The rearrangement joins TRBV13 to TRBJ2-5; no clear D gene. Trimming removed 6 bases from V and 0 bases from J, with 8 bases in between. Per germline, CDR1 PRHDT and CDR2 FYEKMQ (reference sequence). The CDR3 totals 13 residues.

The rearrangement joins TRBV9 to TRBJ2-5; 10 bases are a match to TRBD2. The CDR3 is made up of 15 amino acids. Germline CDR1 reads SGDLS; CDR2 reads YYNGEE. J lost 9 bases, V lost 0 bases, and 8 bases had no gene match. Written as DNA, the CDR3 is TGTGCCAGCAGCGTAGCTAGCGGGGGCGCCTGGGCCCAGTACTTC. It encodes CASSVASGGAWAQYF.

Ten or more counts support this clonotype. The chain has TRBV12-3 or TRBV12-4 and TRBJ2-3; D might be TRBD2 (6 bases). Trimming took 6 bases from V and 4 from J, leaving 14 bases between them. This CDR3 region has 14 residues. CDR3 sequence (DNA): TGTGCCAGCAGCAGACTAGAAAAGGCAGATACGCAGTATTTT. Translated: CASSRLEKADTQYF.

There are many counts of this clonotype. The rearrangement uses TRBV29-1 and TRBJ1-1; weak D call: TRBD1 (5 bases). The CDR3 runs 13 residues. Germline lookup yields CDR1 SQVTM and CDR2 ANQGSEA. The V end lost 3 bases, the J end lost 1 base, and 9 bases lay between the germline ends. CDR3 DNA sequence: TGCAGCGTTGATGGGCAGGGGAACACTGAAGCTTTCTTT. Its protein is CSVDGQGNTEAFF.

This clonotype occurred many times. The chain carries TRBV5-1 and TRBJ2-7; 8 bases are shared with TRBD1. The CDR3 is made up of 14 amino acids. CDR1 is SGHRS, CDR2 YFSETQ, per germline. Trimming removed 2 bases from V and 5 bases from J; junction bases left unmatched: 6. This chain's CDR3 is CASSLGQGLDEQYF. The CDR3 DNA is TGCGCCAGCAGCTTAGGACAGGGCTTGGACGAGCAGTACTTC.

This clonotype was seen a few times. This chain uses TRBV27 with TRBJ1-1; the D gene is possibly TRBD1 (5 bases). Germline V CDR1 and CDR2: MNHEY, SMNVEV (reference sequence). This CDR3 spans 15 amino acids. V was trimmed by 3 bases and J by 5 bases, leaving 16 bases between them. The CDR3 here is CASSFPPGVGTEAFF. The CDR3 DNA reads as TGTGCCAGCAGTTTCCCCCCGGGGGTTGGGACTGAAGCTTTCTTT.

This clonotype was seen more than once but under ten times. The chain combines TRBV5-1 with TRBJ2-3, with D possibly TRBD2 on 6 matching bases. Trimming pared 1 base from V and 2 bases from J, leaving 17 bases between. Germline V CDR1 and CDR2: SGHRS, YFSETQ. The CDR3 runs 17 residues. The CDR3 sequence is CASSLSFSSDYTDTQYF. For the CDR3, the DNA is TGCGCCAGCAGCTTGTCCTTTTCTAGCGACTACACAGATACGCAGTATTTT. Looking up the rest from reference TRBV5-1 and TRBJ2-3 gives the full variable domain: KAGVTQTPRYLIKTRGQQVTLSCSPISGHRSVSWYQQTPGQGLQFLFEYFSETQRNKGNFPGRFSGRQFSNSRSEMNVSTLELGDSALYLCASSLSFSSDYTDTQYFGPGTRLTVL.

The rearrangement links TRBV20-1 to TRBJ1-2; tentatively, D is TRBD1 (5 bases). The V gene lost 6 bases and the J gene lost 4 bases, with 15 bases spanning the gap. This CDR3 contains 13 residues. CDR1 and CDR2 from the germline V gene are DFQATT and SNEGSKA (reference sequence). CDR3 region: CSAKVEGPYGYTF. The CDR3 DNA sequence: TGCAGTGCAAAGGTTGAGGGGCCCTATGGCTACACCTTC.

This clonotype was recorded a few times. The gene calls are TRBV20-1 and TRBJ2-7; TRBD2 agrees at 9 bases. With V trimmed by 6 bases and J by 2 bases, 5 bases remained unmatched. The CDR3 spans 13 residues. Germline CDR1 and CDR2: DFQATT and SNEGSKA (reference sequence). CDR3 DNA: TGCAGTGCCGGCGGGGGGGCCCCCTACGAGCAGTACTTC. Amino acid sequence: CSAGGGAPYEQYF.